This T cell receptor beta chain came from a study of T cells after posttransplantation cyclophosphamide (TCRdb year 2016). Broadly, across the study: T cell repertoire reconstitution was tracked by TRB sequencing after myeloablative bone marrow transplantation in which posttransplantation cyclophosphamide was used as GVHD prophylaxis. Antigen receptor sequencing was done on samples from some 35 PTCy-treated patients and from roughly 17 related bone marrow donors of those patients. In 3 patients, TRB sequencing was also performed on up to roughly 3 more blood samples taken 2 to 5.2 years after transplant, and in 4 patients, pretransplant blood was also TRB-sequenced. Blood from all 35 or so PTCy patients with 1-year posttransplant specimens was subjected to TRB sequencing. Public TRB sequences were compared against a database of over 3,600 sequences linked to responses to pathogens, tumor antigens, self-antigens and alloantigens. Because TRA and TRB clonality correlated tightly in several samples, later TCR analyses were limited to TRB. Summary of the overall study and its limitations: Donor-recipient similarity was low at 1-2 months but increased during the first year, and donor CD8+ memory clones often dominated later blood repertoires. The TRB repertoires of T cells infiltrating skin or the GI tract showed only limited overlap with the TRB repertoires found in blood. Across the roughly 40 patients, TRB clonality was highly associated with recipient CMV seropositivity and CMV reactivation, and diversity with PTCy was similar to that in the CNI/methotrexate controls.

The sample's time point label, in plain terms: posttransplant day relative to BM transplant. The control group consisted of roughly 10 patients who received myeloablative marrow transplants with methotrexate plus a calcineurin inhibitor and who were sampled 1 year after transplant. Peripheral blood and bone marrow mononuclear cells were isolated by Ficoll-Hypaque density centrifugation and cryopreserved. TRB sequencing used genomic DNA with the immunoSEQ assay at survey resolution or the hsTCRB kit. Turning to the authors' computational methods: The immunoSEQ software handled the initial read processing, while the LymphoSeq R package was used for the repertoire analyses. Clonality was computed as 1 minus normalized Shannon entropy; Gini coefficient was also calculated for each TRB dataset. Phenotypes of unsorted samples were inferred by mapping TRB sequences from sorted subsets of the recipient or donor onto the same recipient's unsorted samples. TCRdb provides this immuneACCESS table in a form limited to in-frame rearrangements. Some clones are lacking; in checked studies, under half of them reflect an unresolved V gene, and why the rest are absent is not known. The D gene and trimming were derived from the DNA, and the V and J assignments and clone size from that table. Here the sample has around 9,900 clones; around 89% occur a single time. Jointly, the top ten make up 26% of the sample.

The germline V gene yields SGHDT for CDR1 and YYEEEE for CDR2. Between the V and J ends, shortened by 0 bases and 3 bases respectively, the junction contains 8 bases. The CDR3 measures 14 amino acids from cysteine to phenylalanine. Left in the record is the CDR3 DNA by itself, 42 bases read in frame from the first base. To note about this clone: The clone's antigen remains unknown. The input lacks base qualities; no much larger clone sits a single base away.

The source of this sequence is a male patient aged 25-45 years who received an allogeneic stem cell transplant from an unrelated donor, was CMV-positive, and had no GVHD. The graft donor may be the source of some T cells after a transplant. The chain is made from TRBV5-6 and TRBJ2-3, with the D gene call left open. This sample comprised PBMCs, obtained after an allogeneic stem cell transplant with a calcineurin inhibitor and methotrexate. The CDR3 protein is CASSLVLRTDTQYF. The DNA reads as follows: TGTGCCAGCAGCTTGGTGTTGAGAACAGATACGCAGTATTTT.